The T cell receptor beta chain described here comes from a study of blood T cell repertoires in COVID-19. Study in general: Sites in the United States, Italy and Spain provided acute and convalescent COVID-19 samples.

Germline V gene data show CDR1 as KGHSH and CDR2 as LQKENI. The trim removed 3 bases at V and 6 bases at J, leaving 7 bases unmatched. The CDR3 runs 16 residues. In the original processing: Reference gene primer amplification yielded estimated nucleated cell counts. Measured with immunoSEQ multiplex PCR; TCRdb has only the in-frame clones, and not every one. The D gene and trimming were derived from the DNA, and the V and J assignments and clone size from that table. The data hold 110,000 to 150,000 clones, with around 90% observed a single time. Specimen: peripheral blood. This sequence originates from a woman aged 50 to 60 with acute or convalescent COVID-19. The chain has TRBV18 and TRBJ2-2; the match to TRBD1 covers 10 bases. CDR3 in amino acids: CASSPRTGGIAGELFF. Here the CDR3 DNA reads TGTGCCAGCTCACCCCGGACAGGGGGGATCGCCGGGGAGCTGTTTTTT.